The 8 T cell receptor beta chains given below trace back to one sample, sequenced in a study of cytomegalovirus exposure and HLA in healthy donors. The PCR made use of 60 Vbeta and 13 Jbeta primers. Only in-frame clones appear in the TCRdb table, and some are missing; sequencing was by immunoSEQ multiplex PCR. In the table there are tens of thousands of clones, over 40% of which are singletons. Sample: PBMCs. The source is a woman aged 40 to 55 in good health and CMV-seropositive.

This clone was counted a single time. The gene calls are TRBV10-3 and TRBJ1-5, with no clear D. Trimming removed 3 bases from V and 4 bases from J, with 7 bases in between. From germline, CDR1 is ENHRY and CDR2 SYGVKD. This CDR3 comprises 13 residues. DNA for the CDR3: TGTGCCATCAGTGACCGAGTGAATCAGCCCCAGCATTTT. Translation gives CAISDRVNQPQHF.

V is TRBV30 and J is TRBJ1-5; 9 bases align to TRBD1. The CDR3 sequence is 18 residues long. J was trimmed by 1 base and V by 1 base; bases with no gene match: 11. Germline CDR1 is GTSNPN and CDR2 is SVGIG (reference sequence). The CDR3 region has the DNA TGTGCCTGGAGTGCGACCGGAACAGGGGGCGAGAGCAATCAGCCCCAGCATTTT. This gives the protein CAWSATGTGGESNQPQHF.

This clone appeared many times. The CDR3 nucleotides read TGTGCCAGCAGCAAGAACCTCAGGGATGGCTACACCTTC. Translated, it gives CASSKNLRDGYTF. The chain employs TRBV7-2 and TRBJ1-2; possible D gene TRBD1, 5 bases. This CDR3 has 13 amino acids. Germline assignment: CDR1 SGHTA and CDR2 FQGNSA. Trimming stripped 5 bases from V and 6 bases from J, with 13 bases between.

This chain joins TRBV11-2 and TRBJ2-1; the match to TRBD1 covers 10 bases. V trimming: 5 bases; J trimming: 9 bases; junction bases outside the gene matches: 7. CDR1 and CDR2 (germline): SGHAT, FQNNGV. The CDR3 has 14 residues. CDR3 in DNA: TGTGCCAGCAGCAGCCTCCGGGACAGGGGTGAGCAGTTCTTC. Translated: CASSSLRDRGEQFF.

The genes are TRBV28 and TRBJ1-1, with D possibly matching TRBD1 (6 bases). Trimming took off 6 bases at V and 1 base at J, with 9 bases between the two ends. The length of the CDR3 is 13 residues. Germline V gives CDR1 MDHEN, CDR2 SYDVKM. The CDR3, as DNA: TGTGCCAGCAGGGACAGATCGAACACTGAAGCTTTCTTT. Encoded protein: CASRDRSNTEAFF.

This clone has just a few counts. This chain connects TRBV18 to TRBJ1-1, with a possible D match to TRBD1 (5 bases). The germline CDR1 and CDR2 sequences are KGHSH and LQKENI. Trimming took off 4 bases at V and 1 base at J, with 7 bases between the two ends. CDR3 length equals 13 residues. The CDR3 DNA reads TGTGCCAGCTCACGCGACAGGAACACTGAAGCTTTCTTT. This gives the protein CASSRDRNTEAFF.

V and J are TRBV27 and TRBJ1-2; tentative D call: TRBD1 (6 bases). This CDR3 contains 13 residues. Deletions cut 2 bases from V and 4 bases from J, with 8 bases between. The germline V gene encodes CDR1 MNHEY and CDR2 SMNVEV (reference sequence). CDR3 sequence: CASSLQGSYGYTF. The CDR3 nucleotides are TGTGCCAGCAGTTTACAGGGGAGCTATGGCTACACCTTC.

The V call is TRBV27, the J call TRBJ2-7, with 8 nucleotides matching TRBD1. The length of the CDR3 is 13 residues. V dropped 5 bases and J dropped 9; count of bases not matched to a gene: 9. From germline, CDR1 is MNHEY and CDR2 SMNVEV (reference sequence). CDR3 nucleotides: TGTGCCAGCAGTCTTGGACAGGGTTCAGGGCAGTACTTC. Amino acids: CASSLGQGSGQYF.